The clone carrying this T cell receptor beta chain appeared many times. Time point specified: before trial treatment. These data are taken from a study of low-dose radiotherapy and immunotherapy resistance in tumors. Across the study: The schedule for Cohort 2 used 1 Gy per fraction every two weeks, which added up to 13 Gy over 26 weeks. Every two weeks, cyclophosphamide 200 mg/m2 was infused one day before radiation plus immunotherapy. Patients were on oral aspirin 300 mg taken daily for four cycles from cycle 1 day 1.

Gene-specific TRAV and TRBV primers were used for first-strand cDNA, covering alpha and beta chains. The authors amplified TCRs for about 20 PCR cycles with a constant-region primer and a V-primer adapter. After the mRNA was isolated, it was amplified using in vitro transcription. TCRdb itself ran the reads through MiXCR, one entry per CDR3 protein. The sample includes some 85,000 distinct CDR3 sequences, 18% of them seen just once. The V and J ends lost 2 bases and 9 bases respectively, with 14 bases between them. There are 14 residues in the CDR3. This receptor was identified in a male donor with prostate cancer. The chain recombines TRBV12-3 or TRBV12-4 with TRBJ2-1; a possible D gene is TRBD2 (6 bases). The specimen comprised PBMCs, sampled before treatment. CDR3 in amino acids: CASSLMSVGGEQFF. The CDR3 DNA follows: TGTGCCAGCAGTTTAATGAGCGTCGGGGGTGAGCAGTTCTTC.